The 7 T cell receptor beta chains below were found in one sample sequenced in a study of T cells in Graves' hyperthyroidism and ophthalmopathy. Regions amplified from RNA transcripts were the TCR beta CDR3 regions. TCR CDR3 underwent first-round RT-PCR with the HTBI primer set. TCRdb passed the multiplex PCR reads through MiXCR, listing each CDR3 protein once. The sample has about 770,000 distinct CDR3 sequences; approximately 18% are singletons. The sample comprised blood. All receptors derive from a woman in her fifties or sixties with Graves' hyperthyroidism that later progressed to Graves' ophthalmopathy.

This clonotype was observed at least ten times. The chain has TRBV27 and TRBJ1-2; D is unclear. The CDR3 is 17 residues long. Germline values: CDR1 MNHEY, CDR2 SMNVEV (reference sequence). V lost 5 bases and J 3 bases, leaving 22 bases between the germline ends. In nucleotides, the CDR3 is TGTGCCAGCAGTCCGAGTGTGGGAGACCGAATGCACTATGGCTACACCTTC. This codes for CASSPSVGDRMHYGYTF.

At least ten counts were recorded for this clonotype. The DNA of the CDR3 is TGTGCCAGCAGCTTAGATGTCCCTACTGAAGCCTACGAGCAGTACTTC. Its protein is CASSLDVPTEAYEQYF. This sequence joins TRBV11-2 and TRBJ2-7; the D is unclear. The CDR3 contains 16 residues. The germline V gene encodes CDR1 SGHAT and CDR2 FQNNGV. V lost 0 bases, J lost 2 bases, and 14 bases lay in between.

This clonotype appeared many times. The chain is built from TRBV7-6 and TRBJ1-5; D might be TRBD1 (6 bases). The V end lost 6 bases, the J end lost 7 bases, and 16 bases lay between the germline ends. Germline V gene sequence: CDR1 SGHVS, CDR2 FNYEAQ. The CDR3 contains 14 residues. The CDR3 spells CASSPDRLGQPQHF. CDR3 DNA sequence: TGTGCCAGCAGTCCCGACAGGCTAGGCCAGCCCCAGCATTTT.

The gene calls are TRBV20-1 and TRBJ1-6; D not certain. Trimming cost V 0 bases and J 5 bases, with 14 bases left between them. The CDR3 totals 16 residues. CDR1 DFQATT and CDR2 SNEGSKA come from the germline V gene (reference sequence). CDR3 coding DNA: TGCAGTGCTAGAGACTCCCGATCGGGCGATAATTCACCCCTCCACTTT. This encodes CSARDSRSGDNSPLHF.

This clonotype was seen a handful of times. The CDR3 loop is CASSPLGRGTGELFF. The CDR3 DNA is TGCGCCAGCAGCCCTCTGGGACGGGGCACCGGGGAGCTGTTTTTT. The chain is built from TRBV4-1 and TRBJ2-2, with D perhaps matching TRBD1 or TRBD2 (5 bases each). Germline V gives CDR1 MGHRA, CDR2 YSYEKL. Trimming removed 4 bases from V and 4 bases from J, with 13 bases in between. The CDR3 contains 15 residues.

The sample holds a few counts of this clonotype. The chain links TRBV2 to TRBJ2-1, with 8 positions matching TRBD1. V lost 6 bases to trimming and J lost 3 bases; unmatched junction nucleotides: 10. Germline CDR1 is SNHLY and CDR2 is FYNNEI. The CDR3 covers 16 residues. In DNA, the CDR3 is TGTGCCAGCAGCGGGAACCGGGACAGGTTCTACAATGAGCAGTTCTTC. Translated: CASSGNRDRFYNEQFF.

At least ten counts were recorded for this clonotype. The V and J genes are TRBV30 and TRBJ1-5, with 9 bases matching TRBD1. Germline CDR1 GTSNPN, CDR2 SVGIG (reference sequence). The CDR3 contains 14 residues. V lost 4 bases to trimming and J lost 2 bases; unmatched junction nucleotides: 3. CDR3 amino acids: CAWTRTGGNQPQHF. The CDR3 DNA reads TGTGCCTGGACCCGGACAGGGGGCAATCAGCCCCAGCATTTT.